This TCR beta chain is from a study of CD8 T cells in Susac syndrome. Treatment-naive patients with stable or active relapsing-remitting disease were the multiple sclerosis controls. Negative magnetic isolation gave CD8+ and CD4+ cells; FACS enriched CD8+ TEMRA. Reverse transcription of about 0.5 to 1 ug RNA used random hexamers. The authors amplified TCR beta CDR3 across 54 Vbeta and 13 Jbeta using immunoSEQ multiplex PCR. TCRdb fed the immunoSEQ multiplex PCR reads into MiXCR, producing one record per CDR3 protein. The table includes about 66,000 distinct CDR3 sequences, just under 95% detected once. Sequenced input: CD8+ T cells from PBMCs. The source is a human donor with multiple sclerosis.

The CDR3 sequence is CASSQGGQGYEQYF. The CDR3 DNA sequence: TGCGCCAGCAGCCAAGGGGGACAGGGTTACGAGCAGTACTTC. The rearrangement uses TRBV4-3 and TRBJ2-7; 9 nucleotides line up with TRBD1. V dropped 1 base and J dropped 4; count of bases not matched to a gene: 2. Germline-derived CDR1 and CDR2 are LGHNA and YSLEER. CDR3 size: 14 residues.